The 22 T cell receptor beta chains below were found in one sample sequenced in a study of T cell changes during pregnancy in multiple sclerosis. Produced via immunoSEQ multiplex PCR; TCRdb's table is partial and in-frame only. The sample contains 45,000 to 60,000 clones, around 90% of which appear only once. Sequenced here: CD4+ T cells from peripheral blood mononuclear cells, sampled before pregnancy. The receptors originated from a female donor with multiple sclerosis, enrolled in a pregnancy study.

This CDR3 reads CASSQSRRLGGYTF. CDR3 coding DNA: TGCGCCAGCAGCCAGTCCCGGAGATTGGGTGGCTACACCTTC. The J gene is TRBJ1-2, the V gene TRBV4-1; no firm D call. CDR3 length equals 14 residues. CDR1 MGHRA and CDR2 YSYEKL come from the germline V gene. Trimming pared 3 bases from V and 7 bases from J, leaving 15 bases between.

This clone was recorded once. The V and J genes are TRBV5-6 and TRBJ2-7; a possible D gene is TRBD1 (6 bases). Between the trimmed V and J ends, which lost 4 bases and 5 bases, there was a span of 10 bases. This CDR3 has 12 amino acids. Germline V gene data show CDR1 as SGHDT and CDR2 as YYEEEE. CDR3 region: CASSPRDNEQYF. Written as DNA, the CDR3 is TGTGCCAGCAGCCCCCGGGACAACGAGCAGTACTTC.

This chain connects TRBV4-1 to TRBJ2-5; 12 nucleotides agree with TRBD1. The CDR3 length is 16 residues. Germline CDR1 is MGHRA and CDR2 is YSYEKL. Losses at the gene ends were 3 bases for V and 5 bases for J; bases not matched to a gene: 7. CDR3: CASSHGTGTGGETQYF. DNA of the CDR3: TGCGCCAGCAGCCACGGAACCGGGACAGGGGGCGAGACCCAGTACTTC.

The CDR3 loop reads CASSPGGQEKLFF. In DNA form, the CDR3 reads TGTGCCAGCAGCCCCGGAGGACAGGAAAAACTGTTTTTT. The J gene is TRBJ1-4, the V gene TRBV7-9; D is perhaps TRBD1 (6 bases). Germline lookup yields CDR1 SEHNR and CDR2 FQNEAQ (reference sequence). CDR3 length: 13 residues. Trimming took 5 bases from V and 8 from J, leaving 12 bases between them.

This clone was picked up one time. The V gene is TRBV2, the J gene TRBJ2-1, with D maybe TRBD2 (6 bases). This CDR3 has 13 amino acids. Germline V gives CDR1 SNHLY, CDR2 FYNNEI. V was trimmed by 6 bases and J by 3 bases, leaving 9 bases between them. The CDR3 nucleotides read TGTGCCAGCAGAGGGACTGGCTACAATGAGCAGTTCTTC. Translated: CASRGTGYNEQFF.

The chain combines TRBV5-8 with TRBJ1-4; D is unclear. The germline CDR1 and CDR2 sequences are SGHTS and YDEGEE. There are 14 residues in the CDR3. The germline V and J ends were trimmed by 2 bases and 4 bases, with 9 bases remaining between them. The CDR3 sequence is CASSFGLNNEKLFF. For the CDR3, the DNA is TGTGCCAGCAGCTTTGGACTGAATAATGAAAAACTGTTTTTT.

CDR3 amino acids: CASGQDSNTEAFF. In nucleotides, the CDR3 is TGTGCCAGCGGTCAGGACAGTAACACTGAAGCTTTCTTT. This chain joins TRBV6-4 and TRBJ1-1, with a possible D match to TRBD1 (6 bases). CDR3 size: 13 residues. Trimming pared 8 bases from V and 2 bases from J, leaving 12 bases between. Germline CDR1 is MRHNA and CDR2 is SNTAGT.

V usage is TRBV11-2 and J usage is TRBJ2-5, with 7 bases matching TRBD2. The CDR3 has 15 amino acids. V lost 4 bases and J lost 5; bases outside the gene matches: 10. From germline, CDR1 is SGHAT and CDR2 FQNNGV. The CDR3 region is CASSSLGGGRETQYF. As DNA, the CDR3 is TGTGCCAGCAGCTCTCTTGGGGGGGGTAGGGAGACCCAGTACTTC.

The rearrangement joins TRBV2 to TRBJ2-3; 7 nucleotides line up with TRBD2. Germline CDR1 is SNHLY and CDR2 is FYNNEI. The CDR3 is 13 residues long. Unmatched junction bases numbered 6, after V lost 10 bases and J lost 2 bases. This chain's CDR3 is CATKRGPTDTQYF. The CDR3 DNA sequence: TGTGCCACCAAGCGGGGCCCCACAGATACGCAGTATTTT.

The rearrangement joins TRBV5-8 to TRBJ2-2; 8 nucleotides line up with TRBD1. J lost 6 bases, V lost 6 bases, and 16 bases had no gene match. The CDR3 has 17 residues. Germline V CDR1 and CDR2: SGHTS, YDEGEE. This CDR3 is CASINKSGGSLSGELFF. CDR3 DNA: TGTGCCAGCATCAACAAATCAGGGGGCTCATTGTCCGGGGAGCTGTTTTTT.

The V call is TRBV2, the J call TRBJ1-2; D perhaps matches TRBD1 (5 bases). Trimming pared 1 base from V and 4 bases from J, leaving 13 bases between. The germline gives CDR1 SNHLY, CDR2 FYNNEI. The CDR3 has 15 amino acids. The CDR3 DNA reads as TGTGCCAGCAGTGAAGAGGGTCGGGGGATCTATGGCTACACCTTC. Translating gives CASSEEGRGIYGYTF. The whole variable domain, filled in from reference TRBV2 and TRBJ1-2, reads EPEVTQTPSHQVTQMGQEVILRCVPISNHLYFYWYRQILGQKVEFLVSFYNNEISEKSEIFDDQFSVERPDGSNFTLKIRSTKLEDSAMYFCASSEEGRGIYGYTFGSGTRLTVV.

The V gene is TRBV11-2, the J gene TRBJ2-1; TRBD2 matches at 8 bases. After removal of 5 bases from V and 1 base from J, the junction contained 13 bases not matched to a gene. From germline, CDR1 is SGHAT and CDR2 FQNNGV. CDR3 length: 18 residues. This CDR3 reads CASSPPLTSGSSYNEQFF. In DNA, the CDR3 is TGTGCCAGCAGCCCCCCCCTTACTAGCGGAAGTTCCTACAATGAGCAGTTCTTC.

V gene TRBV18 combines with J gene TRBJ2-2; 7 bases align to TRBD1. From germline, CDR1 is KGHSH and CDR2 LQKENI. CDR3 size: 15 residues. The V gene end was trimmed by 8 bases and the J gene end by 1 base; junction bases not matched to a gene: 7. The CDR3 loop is CASPQGQWNTGELFF. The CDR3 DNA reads TGTGCCAGCCCACAGGGACAGTGGAACACCGGGGAGCTGTTTTTT.

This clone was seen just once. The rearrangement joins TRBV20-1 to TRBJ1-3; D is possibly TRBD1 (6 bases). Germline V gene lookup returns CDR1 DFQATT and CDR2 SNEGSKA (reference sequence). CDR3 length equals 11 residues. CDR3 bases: TGCAGCGGGACATTTGGAAACACCATATATTTT. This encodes CSGTFGNTIYF.

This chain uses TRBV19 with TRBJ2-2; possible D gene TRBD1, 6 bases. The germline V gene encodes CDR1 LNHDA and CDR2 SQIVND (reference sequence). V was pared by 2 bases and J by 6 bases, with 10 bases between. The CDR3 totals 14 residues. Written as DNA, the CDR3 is TGTGCCAGTAGTATACAGGGGCAGGCCGGGGAGCTGTTTTTT. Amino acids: CASSIQGQAGELFF.

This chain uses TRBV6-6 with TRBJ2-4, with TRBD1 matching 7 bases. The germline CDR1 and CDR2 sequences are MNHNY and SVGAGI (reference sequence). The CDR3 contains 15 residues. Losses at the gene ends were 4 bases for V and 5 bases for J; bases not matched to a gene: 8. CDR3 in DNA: TGTGCCAGCAGTTCCCCCAGGACAGGAGAAAACATTCAGTACTTC. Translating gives CASSSPRTGENIQYF.

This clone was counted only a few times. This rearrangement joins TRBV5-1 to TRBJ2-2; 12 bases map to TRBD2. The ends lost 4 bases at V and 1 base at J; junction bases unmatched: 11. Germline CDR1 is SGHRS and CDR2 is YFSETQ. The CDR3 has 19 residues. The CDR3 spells CASSPSGTSGRLNTGELFF. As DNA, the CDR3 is TGCGCCAGCAGCCCCTCCGGGACTAGCGGGCGGCTGAACACCGGGGAGCTGTTTTTT.

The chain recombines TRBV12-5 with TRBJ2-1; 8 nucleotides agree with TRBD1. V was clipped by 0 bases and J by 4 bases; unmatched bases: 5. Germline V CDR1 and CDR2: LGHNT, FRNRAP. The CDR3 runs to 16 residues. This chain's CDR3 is CASGLVPRTGYNEQFF. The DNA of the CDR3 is TGTGCTAGTGGTTTGGTACCTAGGACAGGGTACAATGAGCAGTTCTTC.

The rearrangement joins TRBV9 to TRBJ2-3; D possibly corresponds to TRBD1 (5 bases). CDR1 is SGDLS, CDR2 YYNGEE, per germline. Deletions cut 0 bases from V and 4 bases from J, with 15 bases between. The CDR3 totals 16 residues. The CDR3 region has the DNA TGTGCCAGCAGCGTAGCTGGCCAGGGTCCTCCAGATACGCAGTATTTT. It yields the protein CASSVAGQGPPDTQYF.

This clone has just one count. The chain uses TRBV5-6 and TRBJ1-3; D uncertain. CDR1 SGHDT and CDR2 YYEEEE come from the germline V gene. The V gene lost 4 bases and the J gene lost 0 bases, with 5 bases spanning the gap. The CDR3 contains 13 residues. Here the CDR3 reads CASSIRSGNTIYF. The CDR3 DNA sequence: TGTGCCAGCAGCATCCGCTCTGGAAACACCATATATTTT. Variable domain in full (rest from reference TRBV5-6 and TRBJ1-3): DAGVTQSPTHLIKTRGQQVTLRCSPKSGHDTVSWYQQALGQGPQFIFQYYEEEERQRGNFPDRFSGHQFPNYSSELNVNALLLGDSALYLCASSIRSGNTIYFGEGSWLTVV.

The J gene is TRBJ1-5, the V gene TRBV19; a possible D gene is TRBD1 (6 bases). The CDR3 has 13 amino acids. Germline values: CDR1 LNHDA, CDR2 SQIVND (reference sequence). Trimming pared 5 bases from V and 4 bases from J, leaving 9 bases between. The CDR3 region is CASSDTGNQPQHF. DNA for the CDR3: TGTGCCAGTAGTGATACAGGGAATCAGCCCCAGCATTTT.

The CDR3 DNA follows: TGCGCCAGCAGCTCCTGGACAGGGGAATTGGAAAAACTGTTTTTT. Its protein is CASSSWTGELEKLFF. The genes are TRBV4-1 and TRBJ1-4; 9 bases match TRBD1. Unmatched junction bases numbered 9, after V lost 5 bases and J lost 8 bases. The CDR3 is 15 amino acids. Per the germline V gene, CDR1 is MGHRA and CDR2 is YSYEKL.